The 7 T cell receptor beta chains listed next were all sequenced from one sample in a study of blood T cells in healthy people across ages. A second about 6 to 12 cycle PCR used barcoded and J-beta primers. MiXCR, run by TCRdb on the 5' RACE reads, gives a single entry per CDR3 protein. Among about 1.8 million distinct CDR3 sequences listed, about 49% were seen once. Sequenced sample: blood. The source of these receptors is a woman in her forties in good health.

The chain carries TRBV9 and TRBJ2-3; the D gene is possibly TRBD2 (6 bases). Trimming stripped 2 bases from V and 2 bases from J, with 21 bases between. The CDR3 is 18 residues long. Germline CDR1 is SGDLS and CDR2 is YYNGEE. CDR3 nucleotide sequence: TGTGCCAGCAGCGTTAGCCTCGGACTATCCCCAATCACAGATACGCAGTATTTT. As protein: CASSVSLGLSPITDTQYF.

The J gene is TRBJ2-5, the V gene TRBV7-2; D might be TRBD1 or TRBD2, each matching 5 bases. The V end lost 4 bases, the J end lost 5 bases, and 14 bases lay between the germline ends. Germline CDR1 reads SGHTA; CDR2 reads FQGNSA. CDR3 length: 14 amino acids. The DNA of the CDR3 is TGTGCCAGCAGCTCCTATCTGGGGACGGAGACCCAGTACTTC. As protein: CASSSYLGTETQYF.

This clonotype showed up just a few times. V and J are TRBV7-3 and TRBJ2-1, with 8 bases aligning to TRBD2. There are 18 residues in the CDR3. Trimming cost V 0 bases and J 7 bases; bases outside gene matches: 14. Germline V gene lookup returns CDR1 SGHTA and CDR2 FQGTGA. This chain's CDR3 is CASSLTPPGSGGENEQFF. The CDR3 bases are TGTGCCAGCAGCTTAACGCCACCGGGGAGCGGGGGAGAAAATGAGCAGTTCTTC.

The chain is built from TRBV7-2 and TRBJ2-1; 9 bases agree with TRBD1. Trimming removed 5 bases from V and 5 bases from J; junction bases left unmatched: 4. CDR3 length equals 14 residues. CDR1 SGHTA and CDR2 FQGNSA come from the germline V gene. The CDR3: CASSKDRGHNEQFF. CDR3 nucleotide sequence: TGTGCCAGCAGCAAGGACAGGGGCCACAATGAGCAGTTCTTC.

The chain joins TRBV5-1 to TRBJ2-1; no definite D call. CDR3 length: 16 amino acids. CDR1 is SGHRS, CDR2 YFSETQ, per germline. V shed 0 bases and J shed 1 base, with 11 bases lying between them. The CDR3 sequence: CASSLGGKISYNEQFF. CDR3 DNA sequence: TGCGCCAGCAGCTTGGGAGGAAAAATATCCTACAATGAGCAGTTCTTC.

In its sample, this clonotype was seen a few times. This rearrangement joins TRBV4-3 to TRBJ2-6; D is ambiguous. Germline lookup yields CDR1 LGHNA and CDR2 YSLEER. CDR3 length: 16 amino acids. V was clipped by 0 bases and J by 3 bases, with 9 bases between them. DNA of the CDR3: TGCGCCAGCAGCCAAGATAGGCCCGGTGGGGCCAACGTCCTGACTTTC. Translated: CASSQDRPGGANVLTF.

The rearrangement joins TRBV5-1 to TRBJ2-3; unclear D gene. With 0 bases removed from V and 6 bases from J, the gap between germline ends came to 8 bases. There are 13 residues in the CDR3. Germline assignment: CDR1 SGHRS and CDR2 YFSETQ. CDR3 residues: CASSLVIEDTQYF. CDR3 sequence (DNA): TGCGCCAGCAGCTTGGTAATAGAGGATACGCAGTATTTT.